This passage covers 9 T cell receptor beta chains from one sample sequenced in a study of OX40 agonist ivuxolimab in advanced cancers. TCRdb keeps only in-frame clones here, not all; method: immunoSEQ multiplex PCR. The sample has tens of thousands of clones; roughly four fifths are singletons. Sequenced here: CD4+ or CD8+ T cells sorted from blood, sampled in a trial of the OX40 agonist ivuxolimab. These receptors came from an adult with an advanced solid tumor such as melanoma, head and neck, liver or kidney cancer.

The gene calls are TRBV27 and TRBJ1-2; 7 bases agree with TRBD1. Germline lookup yields CDR1 MNHEY and CDR2 SMNVEV (reference sequence). V trimming: 6 bases; J trimming: 2 bases; junction bases outside the gene matches: 15. This CDR3 contains 17 residues. The CDR3 coding sequence is TGTGCCAGCAGCGAATATCCAAGACAGGGATACAACTATGGCTACACCTTC. Translation gives CASSEYPRQGYNYGYTF.

This clone was observed a few times. The V gene is TRBV7-2, the J gene TRBJ2-5; D is uncertain. Germline V gives CDR1 SGHTA, CDR2 FQGNSA. The ends were cut back, 5 bases at V and 5 bases at J, with 12 bases in the middle. The CDR3 has 13 residues. The DNA of the CDR3 is TGTGCCAGCAGCCTAAACCTCGGGGAGACCCAGTACTTC. Amino acids: CASSLNLGETQYF.

CDR3 in amino acids: CASTGRQGHEQYF. Written as DNA, the CDR3 is TGTGCCAGCACTGGAAGACAGGGGCACGAGCAGTACTTC. The V gene is TRBV6-1, the J gene TRBJ2-7, with TRBD1 identical over 8 bases. V gave up 7 bases and J gave up 5 bases; unmatched junction bases: 7. Germline V CDR1 and CDR2: MNHNS, SASEGT. The CDR3 extends over 13 amino acids.

Here the CDR3 reads CASSEALLTVSSYEQYF. For the CDR3, the DNA is TGTGCCAGCAGTGAAGCGCTTCTGACAGTCAGCTCCTACGAGCAGTACTTC. The chain employs TRBV2 and TRBJ2-7; D may be TRBD1 (5 bases). Germline values: CDR1 SNHLY, CDR2 FYNNEI. The length of the CDR3 is 17 residues. Trimming stripped 0 bases from V and 0 bases from J, with 15 bases between.

The chain combines TRBV7-2 with TRBJ2-1; 8 bases line up with TRBD2. CDR3 size: 15 residues. The trim removed 1 base at V and 3 bases at J, leaving 2 bases unmatched. Germline V gene lookup returns CDR1 SGHTA and CDR2 FQGNSA. CDR3: CASSLGLASYNEQFF. DNA of the CDR3: TGTGCCAGCAGCTTAGGACTAGCGAGCTACAATGAGCAGTTCTTC. Supplemented by reference TRBV7-2 and TRBJ2-1, the full variable domain reads GAGVSQSPSNKVTEKGKDVELRCDPISGHTALYWYRQSLGQGLEFLIYFQGNSAPDKSGLPSDRFSAERTGGSVSTLTIQRTQQEDSAVYLCASSLGLASYNEQFFGPGTRLTVL.

This clone has only a few counts. J is TRBJ2-1 and V is TRBV14; D is uncertain. V gave up 1 base and J gave up 6 bases, with 34 bases separating them. From germline, CDR1 is SGHDN and CDR2 FVKESK. The CDR3 spans 22 residues. The DNA for the CDR3 is TGTGCCAGCAGCCAAGGGCGTTTTGGGCGGAACGCGACTCCCCCCGGTCCCAATGAGCAGTTCTTC. Translating gives CASSQGRFGRNATPPGPNEQFF.

This clone came up a few times. The rearrangement uses TRBV2 and TRBJ2-2, with TRBD2 matching over 7 bases. This CDR3 spans 15 amino acids. V lost 7 bases and J lost 1; bases outside the gene matches: 6. In germline, CDR1 is SNHLY, CDR2 FYNNEI. As DNA, the CDR3 is TGTGCCAGCACCCCCGGGGAGGGGAACACCGGGGAGCTGTTTTTT. Translated, it gives CASTPGEGNTGELFF.

This clone was counted once. This sequence joins TRBV6-1 and TRBJ2-4; D ambiguous. The V gene's germline CDR1 is MNHNS and CDR2 SASEGT. V was cut by 3 bases and J by 2 bases, with 8 bases left in between. The CDR3 loop spans 14 amino acids. The CDR3 DNA is TGTGCCAGCAGTGAGTGGGTGACCAAAAACATTCAGTACTTC. The encoded protein is CASSEWVTKNIQYF.

V gene TRBV29-1 combines with J gene TRBJ1-1; the D is unclear. V was pared by 2 bases and J by 1 base, with 2 bases between. The CDR3 has 11 amino acids. CDR1 and CDR2 (germline): SQVTM, ANQGSEA. The CDR3 sequence is CSVERNTEAFF. The CDR3 DNA sequence: TGCAGCGTTGAACGGAACACTGAAGCTTTCTTT.